This passage covers 21 T cell receptor beta chains from one sample sequenced in a study of CD8+CD57+ T cells in acquired aplastic anemia. The sequenced patients had an expansion of CD8+CD57+ cells seen by flow cytometry. TCR beta VDJ and CDR3 were profiled, and genomic DNA was the template. TCRdb re-called the reads with MiXCR, one entry per CDR3 protein. Here the sample spans 75,000 to 100,000 distinct CDR3 sequences, 55% to 80% being singletons. Sequencing used sorted CD4+, CD8+, or CD8+CD57+ T cells (not recorded which) from PBMCs. These receptors all come from a human donor with aplastic anemia.

The chain is built from TRBV10-2 and TRBJ2-5; TRBD1 is a possible D gene (5 bases). Germline V CDR1 and CDR2: WSHSY, SAAADI. V was shortened by 8 bases and J by 4 bases, with 11 bases between the two germline ends. This CDR3 region has 12 residues. DNA of the CDR3: TGCGCCAGCCGACCTGACAGAGAGACCCAGTACTTC. Protein sequence: CASRPDRETQYF.

V and J are TRBV19 and TRBJ2-1; D may be TRBD2 (6 bases). V lost 3 bases, J lost 8 bases, and 14 bases lay in between. Germline assignment: CDR1 LNHDA and CDR2 SQIVND (reference sequence). This CDR3 has 14 residues. The CDR3 reads CASSMRDWRDEQFF. CDR3 nucleotides: TGTGCCAGTAGTATGCGGGACTGGCGAGATGAGCAGTTCTTC.

The chain recombines TRBV25-1 with TRBJ1-2; D is undetermined. The CDR3 runs 15 residues. CDR1 and CDR2 from the germline V gene are MGHDK and SYGVNS. V lost 1 base to trimming and J lost 6 bases, with 15 bases between them. In DNA form, the CDR3 reads TGTGCCAGCAGTGAATTTGAAGGTATAGTGAATGGCTACACCTTC. It encodes CASSEFEGIVNGYTF.

The V gene is TRBV5-1, the J gene TRBJ1-2, with 9 bases aligning to TRBD1. The CDR3 consists of 15 residues. The germline gives CDR1 SGHRS, CDR2 YFSETQ. V trimming: 2 bases; J trimming: 4 bases; junction bases outside the gene matches: 6. This chain's CDR3 is CASSLEGQGTYGYTF. The CDR3 nucleotides are TGCGCCAGCAGCTTAGAGGGACAGGGCACCTATGGCTACACCTTC.

This rearrangement joins TRBV20-1 to TRBJ1-3; no definite D call. Germline-derived CDR1 and CDR2 are DFQATT and SNEGSKA (reference sequence). This CDR3 has 13 amino acids. CDR3 in amino acids: CSAMSGAGNTIYF. CDR3 DNA: TGCAGCGCCATGAGTGGAGCTGGAAACACCATATATTTT.

This clonotype was seen repeatedly, ten times or more. The J gene is TRBJ2-2, the V gene TRBV6-1; D is undetermined. Germline CDR1 reads MNHNS; CDR2 reads SASEGT. V was shortened by 1 base and J by 3 bases, with 3 bases between the two germline ends. The CDR3 runs 13 residues. In nucleotides, the CDR3 is TGTGCCAGCAGTGAAGGAGACACCGGGGAGCTGTTTTTT. Protein sequence: CASSEGDTGELFF.

The gene calls are TRBV20-1 and TRBJ1-5; tentative D call: TRBD1 (6 bases). From germline, CDR1 is DFQATT and CDR2 SNEGSKA (reference sequence). CDR3 size: 15 residues. V shed 5 bases and J shed 5 bases, with 19 bases lying between them. For the CDR3, the DNA is TGCAGTGCTCTCCGGGACACTGGAGGCGATCAGCCCCAGCATTTT. This sequence encodes CSALRDTGGDQPQHF.

This clonotype occurred once. The J gene is TRBJ1-6, the V gene TRBV27, with D perhaps TRBD1 (5 bases). V was cut by 3 bases and J by 10 bases, with 10 bases left in between. The CDR3 is 13 residues long. Per the germline V gene, CDR1 is MNHEY and CDR2 is SMNVEV (reference sequence). The CDR3 here is CASSFGGDSPLHF. CDR3 bases: TGTGCCAGCAGTTTTGGTGGGGACTCACCCCTCCACTTT.

This clonotype was counted ten times or more. The V gene is TRBV12-3 or TRBV12-4, the J gene TRBJ1-2; D remains ambiguous. Trimming removed 8 bases at V and 4 bases at J, with 11 bases between. CDR3 length equals 12 residues. This CDR3 is CASWGGAYGYTF. The CDR3 bases are TGTGCCAGCTGGGGAGGTGCCTATGGCTACACCTTC.

A note on this clonotype: A read error may produce the germline difference seen at one junction end. The chain joins TRBV15 to TRBJ1-1, with no clear D. This CDR3 spans 14 amino acids. Germline V gene sequence: CDR1 LNHNV, CDR2 YYDKDF (reference sequence). The CDR3 reads CTTSRRPLVTEAFF. CDR3 DNA: TGTACCACCAGCAGGCGGCCGCTGGTTACTGAAGCTTTCTTT.

The chain joins TRBV19 to TRBJ1-1; no definite D call. The CDR3 spans 13 residues. The V and J ends lost 5 bases and 1 base respectively, with 8 bases between them. Germline CDR1 and CDR2: LNHDA and SQIVND (reference sequence). The CDR3 nucleotides are TGTGCCAGTAGTGTAAGTAAGAACACTGAAGCTTTCTTT. As protein: CASSVSKNTEAFF.

J is TRBJ1-2 and V is TRBV19, with 7 bases matching TRBD1. Per germline, CDR1 LNHDA and CDR2 SQIVND (reference sequence). Unmatched junction bases numbered 1, after V lost 3 bases and J lost 3 bases. The CDR3 is made up of 13 amino acids. The CDR3 DNA is TGTGCCAGTAGTATCACAGGGGACTATGGCTACACCTTC. Its protein is CASSITGDYGYTF.

The chain links TRBV6-1 to TRBJ2-1, with TRBD1 matching over 7 bases. Germline V gene sequence: CDR1 MNHNS, CDR2 SASEGT. The CDR3 length is 12 residues. V was pared by 5 bases and J by 16 bases, with 11 bases of the junction left unmatched. CDR3 sequence reads: CASSPLRGRQFF. The DNA of the CDR3 is TGTGCCAGCAGTCCATTGAGGGGGCGGCAATTCTTC.

The CDR3 spells CAIFSGGAQGELFF. The CDR3 region has the DNA TGTGCCATCTTTAGCGGGGGGGCACAGGGGGAGCTGTTTTTT. This rearrangement joins TRBV10-3 to TRBJ2-2; 11 bases fit TRBD2. V dropped 8 bases and J dropped 8; count of bases not matched to a gene: 7. The CDR3 consists of 14 residues. Germline V CDR1 and CDR2: ENHRY, SYGVKD.

This clonotype came up once. V usage is TRBV5-4 and J usage is TRBJ2-6; tentatively, D is TRBD1 (6 bases). Trimming left V 1 base short and J 2 bases short, with 16 bases between. The germline gives CDR1 SGHNT, CDR2 YYREEE (reference sequence). The length of the CDR3 is 18 residues. CDR3 DNA sequence: TGTGCCAGCAGCTTGTTGGGACAACTCGGGGCTGGGGCCAACGTCCTGACTTTC. This gives the protein CASSLLGQLGAGANVLTF. Full variable domain (missing parts from reference TRBV5-4 and TRBJ2-6): ETGVTQSPTHLIKTRGQQVTLRCSSQSGHNTVSWYQQALGQGPQFIFQYYREEENGRGNFPPRFSGLQFPNYSSELNVNALELDDSALYLCASSLLGQLGAGANVLTFGAGSRLTVL.

This chain connects TRBV29-1 to TRBJ1-4, with 9 bases matching TRBD1. The CDR3 has 17 residues. V dropped 3 bases and J dropped 8; count of bases not matched to a gene: 16. CDR1 is SQVTM and CDR2 is ANQGSEA in the germline V gene. The CDR3 bases are TGCAGCGTTGAGCTTTCGGACAGGGGCAAACCAAGCGAAAAACTGTTTTTT. Residues: CSVELSDRGKPSEKLFF.

The rearrangement links TRBV2 to TRBJ1-2, with 9 nucleotides matching TRBD1. The CDR3 is 14 residues long. The germline V gene encodes CDR1 SNHLY and CDR2 FYNNEI. Trimming took 6 bases from V and 1 from J; bases not matched to a gene: 3. For the CDR3, the DNA is TGTGCCAGCAGAGGGACAGGGCTTAACTATGGCTACACCTTC. Translation: CASRGTGLNYGYTF.

In this sample, this clonotype turned up a few times. This chain uses TRBV19 with TRBJ2-7; 10 positions match TRBD2. V lost 3 bases and J lost 5; bases outside the gene matches: 7. Germline loops: CDR1 LNHDA, CDR2 SQIVND (reference sequence). The CDR3 covers 15 residues. CDR3 DNA sequence: TGTGCCAGTAGTATCTGGCTAGCGGGAGTGAACGAGCAGTACTTC. Translating it yields CASSIWLAGVNEQYF.

At least ten counts were recorded for this clonotype. The J gene is TRBJ1-4, the V gene TRBV7-9; D is unclear. Looked up from germline, CDR1 is SEHNR and CDR2 is FQNEAQ (reference sequence). V lost 4 bases and J lost 3, with 18 bases in between. The CDR3 spans 17 residues. The CDR3 DNA follows: TGTGCCAGCAGCTCCCCGCGCGGAAGCGAGGCTAATGAAAAACTGTTTTTT. Translation: CASSSPRGSEANEKLFF.

The chain employs TRBV29-1 and TRBJ2-7; the D call may be TRBD1 or TRBD2 (5 bases each). The CDR3 length is 11 residues. In germline, CDR1 is SQVTM, CDR2 ANQGSEA. Trimming cost V 6 bases and J 4 bases, with 10 bases left between them. Here the CDR3 DNA reads TGCAGCGTCGGGACCACTTACGAGCAGTACTTC. Its translation is CSVGTTYEQYF.

The J gene is TRBJ2-7, the V gene TRBV2, with TRBD1 matching over 12 bases. CDR1 is SNHLY and CDR2 is FYNNEI in the germline V gene. The CDR3 is 12 residues long. As DNA, the CDR3 is TGTGCAGGGGGACAGGGGGCGAAAGAGCAGTACTTC. Its translation: CAGGQGAKEQYF.